The T cell receptor beta chain under discussion was sequenced for a study of blood T cells in healthy people across ages. Study-level findings and limits: The CMV status of each donor remained undetermined, and this could have confounded shifts in expanded clonotypes. One million T cells yielded diversity estimates that were considered underestimates. Among T cells, TCR beta diversity per million cells dropped roughly linearly as age rose.

Alongside a J-beta primer mix, a sample-barcoded 5' primer served in a second PCR lasting about 7 to 11 cycles. Every molecule of cDNA carried a tag from a template-switch adaptor with 12 random nucleotides. One entry per CDR3 protein results from TCRdb running MiXCR on the 5' RACE reads. The profile shows hundreds of thousands of distinct CDR3 sequences, less than 35% of them singletons. This clonotype was counted ten times or more. Its specificity is not known. The CDR3 runs 12 residues. CDR1 and CDR2 (germline): DFQATT, SNEGSKA (reference sequence). V dropped 6 bases and J dropped 3 bases, with 12 bases sitting between them.

The rearrangement joins TRBV20-1 to TRBJ2-7; D is undetermined. The TCR comes from a woman over 75 in good health. The specimen was blood. CDR3 DNA sequence: TGCAGTGCAAATGGGCCGTACTACGAGCAGTACTTC. Translating it yields CSANGPYYEQYF.